These 15 T cell receptor beta chains share one sample of origin, sequenced in a study of blood T cells in healthy people across ages. The use of a sample-barcoded 5' primer and a J-beta primer mix characterized a second PCR of roughly 6 to 11 cycles. TCRdb re-analysed the 5' RACE reads in MiXCR, keeping a single row per CDR3 protein. The sample has 980,000 or so distinct CDR3 sequences; about 44% are singletons. Sequencing was performed on blood. The receptors were sampled from a man aged 25-45 years in good health.

This clonotype showed up just a few times. The chain carries TRBV12-3 or TRBV12-4 and TRBJ2-5, with D possibly matching TRBD2 (5 bases). V lost 6 bases and J lost 0, with 11 bases in between. The CDR3 extends over 14 amino acids. The CDR3: CASSSPGDQETQYF. For the CDR3, the DNA is TGTGCCAGCAGCAGCCCCGGGGACCAAGAGACCCAGTACTTC.

This clonotype occurred many times. CDR3 sequence: CASKLEDGSSYEQYF. The CDR3 DNA reads as TGTGCCAGCAAGCTCGAGGACGGAAGCTCCTACGAGCAGTACTTC. V and J are TRBV6-1 and TRBJ2-7; D ambiguous. V shed 7 bases and J shed 0 bases, with 16 bases lying between them. Germline CDR1 is MNHNS and CDR2 is SASEGT. This CDR3 has 15 residues.

The chain links TRBV6-2 or TRBV6-3 to TRBJ2-3; D remains ambiguous. There are 13 residues in the CDR3. Germline values: CDR1 MNHEY, CDR2 SVGEGT. The V and J ends lost 5 bases and 5 bases respectively, with 11 bases between them. CDR3 sequence (DNA): TGTGCCAGCAGTCTCCCCTCTAGAGATACGCAGTATTTT. It specifies CASSLPSRDTQYF.

This chain joins TRBV7-3 and TRBJ2-5; D may be TRBD1 or TRBD2 (5 bases each). This CDR3 spans 15 amino acids. Germline V gene sequence: CDR1 SGHTA, CDR2 FQGTGA. Trimming cost V 1 base and J 5 bases, with 14 bases left between them. CDR3 nucleotide sequence: TGTGCCAGCAGCTTAAATTATGGGGGTTGGGAGACCCAGTACTTC. Translation: CASSLNYGGWETQYF.

The V gene is TRBV7-9, the J gene TRBJ2-5, with D tentatively TRBD2 (6 bases). The CDR3 is 17 amino acids. Germline CDR1 SEHNR, CDR2 FQNEAQ (reference sequence). Trimming took 5 bases from V and 4 from J, leaving 23 bases between them. The CDR3 spells CASSRLTAGLIGETQYF. CDR3 nucleotides: TGTGCCAGCAGCCGGTTAACGGCGGGGCTCATTGGAGAGACCCAGTACTTC.

The chain has TRBV12-3 or TRBV12-4 and TRBJ2-3; 7 positions match TRBD2. The V and J ends lost 4 bases and 3 bases, in that order; junction bases with no gene match: 10. The CDR3 runs 16 residues. The CDR3 DNA sequence: TGTGCCAGCAGTTCCCAAAGACGAGCGGGGACAGATACGCAGTATTTT. Translation gives CASSSQRRAGTDTQYF.

The rearrangement links TRBV6-1 to TRBJ1-2; tentative D call: TRBD1 (6 bases). The CDR3 sequence is 15 residues long. Germline V gene lookup returns CDR1 MNHNS and CDR2 SASEGT. The germline V and J ends were trimmed by 4 bases and 2 bases, with 14 bases remaining between them. The CDR3 DNA sequence: TGTGCCAGCAGTGGACAAACAGGGAGCAACTATGGCTACACCTTC. Protein product: CASSGQTGSNYGYTF.

The J gene is TRBJ2-1, the V gene TRBV15; 8 bases align to TRBD2. This CDR3 is 15 amino acids long. After removal of 6 bases from V and 5 bases from J, the junction contained 9 bases not matched to a gene. Per the germline V gene, CDR1 is LNHNV and CDR2 is YYDKDF (reference sequence). The CDR3 sequence: CATRGSGTTNNEQFF. The CDR3 region has the DNA TGTGCCACCAGGGGTAGCGGGACTACAAACAATGAGCAGTTCTTC.

The sample holds a few counts of this clonotype. The rearrangement uses TRBV20-1 and TRBJ1-6; 10 nucleotides agree with TRBD1. The CDR3 extends over 15 amino acids. Per germline, CDR1 DFQATT and CDR2 SNEGSKA (reference sequence). J was trimmed by 6 bases and V by 6 bases; bases with no gene match: 8. The CDR3 coding sequence is TGCAGTGCGAGTCCGGGACAGGGGAGTAATTCACCCCTCCACTTT. This gives the protein CSASPGQGSNSPLHF.

The V and J genes are TRBV4-1 and TRBJ2-5; TRBD1 matches 12 bases. Germline values: CDR1 MGHRA, CDR2 YSYEKL. The CDR3 extends over 14 amino acids. V gave up 4 bases and J gave up 11 bases; unmatched junction bases: 8. CDR3 nucleotides: TGCGCCAGCAGCCCGGGACAGGGGGCGGGAGAGCAGTACTTC. Residues: CASSPGQGAGEQYF.

The V and J genes are TRBV20-1 and TRBJ1-1; perhaps TRBD1 as D (5 bases). CDR1 and CDR2 (germline): DFQATT, SNEGSKA (reference sequence). V lost 0 bases and J 3 bases, leaving 11 bases between the germline ends. This CDR3 contains 14 residues. Here the CDR3 DNA reads TGCAGTGCTAGAGAGCAAGGGACGTACACTGAAGCTTTCTTT. This gives the protein CSAREQGTYTEAFF.

The chain couples TRBV20-1 to TRBJ2-3; 11 positions match TRBD2. The CDR3 spans 15 residues. Germline V gene data show CDR1 as DFQATT and CDR2 as SNEGSKA (reference sequence). V gave up 3 bases and J gave up 3 bases; unmatched junction bases: 5. The DNA of the CDR3 is TGCAGTGCTAGCCCGACTAGCGGGGATACAGATACGCAGTATTTT. This codes for CSASPTSGDTDTQYF.

For the CDR3, the DNA is TGTGCCAGCAGGGGAAATACAGGGGATAAGCATTGGGAGACCCAGTTCTTC. This gives the protein CASRGNTGDKHWETQFF. J is TRBJ2-5 and V is TRBV12-3 or TRBV12-4; 7 bases fit TRBD1. The J call is uncertain, as TRBJ2-1 better fits the DNA end. CDR3 size: 17 residues.

The V and J genes are TRBV3-1 and TRBJ1-6; D is ambiguous. V lost 3 bases and J lost 4, with 13 bases in between. The CDR3 length is 16 residues. Germline V gene data show CDR1 as LGHDT and CDR2 as YNNKEL (reference sequence). The CDR3 DNA is TGTGCCAGCAGCCAGCGCGTAACGGGATATAATTCACCCCTCCACTTT. Its protein is CASSQRVTGYNSPLHF.

This clonotype turned up a few times. The junction does not match germline at one end; this may be a read error. The chain has TRBV20-1 and TRBJ2-3, with 10 bases aligning to TRBD2. The CDR3 consists of 16 residues. Per germline, CDR1 DFQATT and CDR2 SNEGSKA (reference sequence). In nucleotides, the CDR3 is TGCAGTGTTAGAAAATCGACTAGCGGGAGCACAGATACGCAGTATTTT. Translated, it gives CSVRKSTSGSTDTQYF.